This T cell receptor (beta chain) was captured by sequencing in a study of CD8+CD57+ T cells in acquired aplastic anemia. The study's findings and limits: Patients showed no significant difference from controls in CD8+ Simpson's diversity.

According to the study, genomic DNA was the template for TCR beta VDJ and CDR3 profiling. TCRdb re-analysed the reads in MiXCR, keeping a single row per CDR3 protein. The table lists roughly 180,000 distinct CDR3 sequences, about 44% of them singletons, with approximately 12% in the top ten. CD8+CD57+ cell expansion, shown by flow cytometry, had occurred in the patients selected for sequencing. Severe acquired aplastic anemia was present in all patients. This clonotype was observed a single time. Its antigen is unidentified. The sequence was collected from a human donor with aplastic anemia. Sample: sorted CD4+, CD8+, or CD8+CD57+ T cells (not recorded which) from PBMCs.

The CDR3 loop reads CARAPQGALDSPLHF. CDR3 coding DNA: TGTGCTAGAGCCCCACAGGGGGCGTTGGATTCACCCCTCCACTTT. The genes are TRBV12-1 and TRBJ1-6; the table names TRBD1, a call not compared with the DNA. TRBV12-1 is a recognized pseudogene. This CDR3 spans 15 amino acids.